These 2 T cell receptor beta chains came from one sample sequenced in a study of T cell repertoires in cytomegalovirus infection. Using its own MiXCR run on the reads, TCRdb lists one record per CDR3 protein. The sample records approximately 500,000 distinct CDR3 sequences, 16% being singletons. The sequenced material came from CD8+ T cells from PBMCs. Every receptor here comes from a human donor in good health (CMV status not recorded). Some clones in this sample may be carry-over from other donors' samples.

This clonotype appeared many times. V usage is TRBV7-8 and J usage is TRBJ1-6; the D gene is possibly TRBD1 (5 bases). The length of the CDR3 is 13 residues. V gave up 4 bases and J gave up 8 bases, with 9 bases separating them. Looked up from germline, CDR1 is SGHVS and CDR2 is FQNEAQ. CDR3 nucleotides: TGTGCCAGCAGCTATGGGGCTTATTCACCCCTCCACTTT. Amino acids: CASSYGAYSPLHF.

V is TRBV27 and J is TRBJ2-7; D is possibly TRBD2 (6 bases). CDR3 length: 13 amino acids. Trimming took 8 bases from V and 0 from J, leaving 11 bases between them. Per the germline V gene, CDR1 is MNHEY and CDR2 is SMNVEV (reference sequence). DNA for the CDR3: TGTGCCAGCGGCTCGGGACTCTCCTACGAGCAGTACTTC. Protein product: CASGSGLSYEQYF.